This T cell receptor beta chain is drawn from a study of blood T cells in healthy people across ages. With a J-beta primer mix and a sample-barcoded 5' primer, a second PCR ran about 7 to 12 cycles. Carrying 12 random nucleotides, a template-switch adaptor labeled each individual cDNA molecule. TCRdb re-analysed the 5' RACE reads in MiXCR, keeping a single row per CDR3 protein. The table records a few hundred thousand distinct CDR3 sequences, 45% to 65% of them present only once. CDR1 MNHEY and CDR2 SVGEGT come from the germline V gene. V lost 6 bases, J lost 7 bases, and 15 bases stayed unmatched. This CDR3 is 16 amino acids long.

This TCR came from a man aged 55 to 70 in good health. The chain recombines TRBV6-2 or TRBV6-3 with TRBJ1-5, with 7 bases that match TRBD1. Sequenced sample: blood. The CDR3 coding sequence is TGTGCCAGCAGGACACTCAGGGGGAGGGGGCCGCAGCCCCAGCATTTT. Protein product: CASRTLRGRGPQPQHF.